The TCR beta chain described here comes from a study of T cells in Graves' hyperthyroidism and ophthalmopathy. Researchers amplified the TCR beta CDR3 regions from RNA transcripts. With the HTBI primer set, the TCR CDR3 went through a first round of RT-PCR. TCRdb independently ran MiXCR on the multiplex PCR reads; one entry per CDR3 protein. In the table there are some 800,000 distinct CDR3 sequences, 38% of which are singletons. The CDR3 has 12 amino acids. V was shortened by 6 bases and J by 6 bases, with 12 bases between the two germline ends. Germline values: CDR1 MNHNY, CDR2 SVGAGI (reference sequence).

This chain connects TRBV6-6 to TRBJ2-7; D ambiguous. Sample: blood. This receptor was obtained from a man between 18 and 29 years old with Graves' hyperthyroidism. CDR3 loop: CASSQDQAEQYF. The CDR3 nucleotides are TGTGCCAGCAGCCAGGACCAGGCCGAGCAGTACTTC.